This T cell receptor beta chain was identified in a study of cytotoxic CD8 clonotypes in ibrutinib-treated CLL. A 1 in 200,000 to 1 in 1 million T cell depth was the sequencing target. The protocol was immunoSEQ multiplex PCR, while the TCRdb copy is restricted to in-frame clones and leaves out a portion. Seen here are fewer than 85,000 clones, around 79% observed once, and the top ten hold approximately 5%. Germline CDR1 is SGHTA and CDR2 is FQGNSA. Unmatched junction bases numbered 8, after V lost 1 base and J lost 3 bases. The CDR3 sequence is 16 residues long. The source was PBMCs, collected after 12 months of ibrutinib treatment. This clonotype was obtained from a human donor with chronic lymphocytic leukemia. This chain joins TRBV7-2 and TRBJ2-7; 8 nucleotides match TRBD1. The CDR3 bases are TGTGCCAGCAGCTTAGGTGGAGGGACAGGTATCTACGAGCAGTACTTC. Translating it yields CASSLGGGTGIYEQYF.